This is a list of T cell receptor beta chains from one sample in a study of CD8+CD57+ T cells in acquired aplastic anemia. TCRdb independently ran MiXCR on the reads; one entry per CDR3 protein. Seen here are 450,000 to 600,000 distinct CDR3 sequences, under 40% observed once, and the top ten hold less than 0.85%. The sequenced material came from sorted CD4+, CD8+, or CD8+CD57+ T cells (not recorded which) from PBMCs. The source of these receptors is a human donor with aplastic anemia. The CDR3 runs from the conserved cysteine through the conserved F or W. Each record gives: J gene, V gene, D gene, clone size, CDR3 protein, CDR3 DNA. A D gene is named only where the DNA matches it firmly. Part of the rows lack a size; the others show once, few, many or a class for expanded clones.

TRBJ1-3 | TRBV4-3 | NA | NA | CASSQLNRDSGNTIYF | TGCGCCAGCAGCCAACTAAACAGGGACTCTGGAAACACCATATATTTT
TRBJ1-4 | TRBV5-1 | NA | NA | CASSGSLRDPNEKLFF | TGCGCCAGCAGCGGTAGCCTCCGGGACCCTAATGAAAAACTGTTTTTT
TRBJ1-1 | TRBV15 | NA | NA | CATKWIMNTEAFF | TGTGCCACCAAGTGGATTATGAACACTGAAGCTTTCTTT
TRBJ1-6 | TRBV19 | NA | NA | CASSIVKMAYNSPLHF | TGTGCCAGTAGTATAGTAAAAATGGCCTATAATTCACCCCTCCACTTT
TRBJ2-6 | TRBV7-8 | NA | NA | CASSAPARDGSSGANVLTF | TGTGCCAGCAGCGCGCCCGCCCGGGACGGCAGCTCTGGGGCCAACGTCCTGACTTTC
TRBJ1-6 | TRBV6-4 | NA | few | CASTPDGGGDSPLHF | TGTGCCAGCACCCCCGACGGAGGAGGTGATTCACCCCTCCACTTT
TRBJ2-7 | TRBV13 | TRBD1 | many | CASSLVGQGQYF | TGTGCCAGCAGCTTAGTCGGACAGGGCCAGTACTTC
TRBJ2-5 | TRBV14 | NA | few | CANSLLETQYF | TGTGCCAACAGCCTTCTAGAGACCCAGTACTTC
TRBJ1-2 | TRBV3-1 | NA | few | CANSQAGYGYTF | TGTGCCAACAGCCAGGCCGGCTATGGCTACACCTTC
TRBJ2-1 | TRBV20-1 | TRBD2 | NA | CSARVASGSYNEQFF | TGCAGTGCTAGAGTTGCTAGCGGGAGCTACAATGAGCAGTTCTTC
TRBJ2-1 | TRBV5-1 | TRBD2 | NA | CASSLRPLAGGYNEQFF | TGCGCCAGCAGCTTAAGGCCTCTAGCGGGAGGCTACAATGAGCAGTTCTTC
TRBJ2-3 | TRBV7-2 | NA | many | CASSLYTDTQYF | TGTGCCAGCAGCCTATACACAGATACGCAGTATTTT
TRBJ2-7 | TRBV7-2 | NA | many | CASSLNVVEQYF | TGTGCCAGCAGCTTAAATGTAGTCGAGCAGTACTTC
TRBJ1-6 | TRBV12-3/TRBV12-4 | TRBD1 | many | CASSLRDSSPLHF | TGTGCCAGCAGTCTACGGGACAGTTCACCCCTCCACTTT
TRBJ1-5 | TRBV20-1 | TRBD1 | many | CSADPGQGASQPQHF | TGCAGTGCCGACCCGGGACAGGGGGCTTCTCAGCCCCAGCATTTT
TRBJ2-2 | TRBV19 | NA | NA | CASSNTGPNAGEPFF | TGTGCCAGTAGTAATACAGGGCCTAACGCCGGGGAGCCGTTTTTT
TRBJ2-7 | TRBV3-1 | NA | NA | CASSQDAGGTYEQYF | TGTGCCAGCAGCCAAGATGCTGGGGGAACCTACGAGCAGTACTTC
TRBJ2-7 | TRBV4-3 | NA | many | CASSKIPHYEQYF | TGCGCCAGCAGCAAGATCCCACACTACGAGCAGTACTTC
TRBJ1-3 | TRBV5-1 | TRBD1 | NA | CASRAGGSGNTIYF | TGCGCCAGTAGAGCAGGGGGAAGTGGAAACACCATATATTTT
TRBJ1-2 | TRBV7-9 | TRBD1 | many | CASSGQGIGYGYTF | TGTGCCAGCAGCGGACAGGGTATCGGCTATGGCTACACCTTC
TRBJ1-1 | TRBV7-9 | NA | few | CASSSRMDTEALF | TGTGCCAGCAGCTCTCGGATGGACACTGAAGCTCTCTTT
TRBJ1-3 | TRBV6-2/TRBV6-3 | NA | few | CASSYGGQSHSGNTIYF | TGTGCCAGCAGTTACGGTGGCCAGTCTCACTCTGGAAACACCATATATTTT
TRBJ1-5 | TRBV7-6 | TRBD1 | many | CASSLDRVGQPQHF | TGTGCCAGCAGCCTGGACAGGGTTGGCCAGCCCCAGCATTTT
TRBJ1-4 | TRBV4-3 | NA | few | CASSQDWGYELFF | TGCGCCAGCAGCCAAGATTGGGGGTACGAACTGTTTTTT
TRBJ2-5 | TRBV20-1 | NA | NA | CSARDQGTQETQYF | TGCAGTGCTAGAGATCAGGGCACACAAGAGACCCAGTACTTC
TRBJ2-7 | TRBV2 | TRBD2 | NA | CASSEGGASSYEQYF | TGTGCCAGCAGTGAGGGAGGGGCTTCCTCCTACGAGCAGTACTTC
TRBJ2-5 | TRBV6-5 | NA | few | CASSYGRQQETQYF | TGTGCCAGCAGTTACGGACGGCAACAAGAGACCCAGTACTTC
TRBJ1-2 | TRBV29-1 | NA | NA | CSSLAQGKGYGYTF | TGCAGCAGCTTGGCCCAGGGGAAAGGCTATGGCTACACCTTC
TRBJ1-1 | TRBV12-3/TRBV12-4 | NA | NA | CASSLLGTYEAFF | TGTGCCAGCAGTTTATTGGGGACATATGAAGCTTTCTTT